This entry describes one T cell receptor beta chain. This clone was seen many times. Its antigen is currently not known. No base qualities exist here, and no much larger clone lies one base off it. The CDR3 sequence holds 14 residues, the cysteine and phenylalanine included. Only the CDR3 part of the read is kept: 42 bases, read in frame from the first base. Trimmed from V: 4 bases; trimmed from J: 4 bases; junction bases lacking a gene match: 8. The germline V gene encodes CDR1 SGHRS and CDR2 YFSETQ. The data originate from a study of blood T cell repertoires in COVID-19 (dated by TCRdb to about 2020). Concerning the study at large: The collaborator samples originated in the United States, Italy and Spain and spanned the acute and convalescent phases of COVID-19. HLA class I and class II types, where available, came from metadata supplied by the sample provider rather than from assay-based typing. The prospective study material was composed of cDNA or gDNA derived from T cells, B-cell-depleted T cells, or PBMCs. A freely available public database, intended as a resource for researchers studying the immune response to SARS-CoV-2, is where the repertoires were released. The samples were drawn from the first 160 participants of the ongoing ImmuneRACE study and from 950 to 1,500 subjects provided by 6 global collaborators. Nearly every sample came with metadata listing a de-identified subject ID, COVID-19 status, age in years and sex. Subjects who had been exposed to COVID-19, were actively infected with it, or had recovered from it provided the deeply sampled blood TCRbeta repertoires that made up the dataset.

Each collaborating institution followed its own protocols to collect whole blood in K2EDTA tubes. Collaborator samples were shipped for TCRbeta analysis as frozen whole blood, isolated PBMCs, or DNA extracted from either sample type. Overall study outcomes, separate from this receptor: The quantity of clinical and demographic metadata differed by source and by participant and was supplied without curation.

TCRbeta CDR3 regions were amplified from genomic DNA using the immunoSEQ Assay, a bias-controlled multiplex PCR. Under the source paper's analysis protocol: Within the assay, amplification of reference gene primers was used to estimate how many nucleated cells each sample contained. To quantify the absolute abundance of each unique TCRbeta CDR3 rearrangement, sequence reads were collapsed and filtered. For each sample, productive Simpson clonality was calculated as the square root of Simpson's diversity index over productive rearrangements. TCRdb stores this immuneACCESS table with in-frame sequences only. Part of the clones is absent; in the studies checked, under half of the shortfall reflects unresolved V genes, and no reason is known for the rest. V, J and clone size were drawn from that table, and D and trimming were deduced from the DNA. The sample yields about 130,000 clones; approximately 80% were counted once. About a fifth of the sample is in the top ten clones.

The source is an older man with acute or convalescent COVID-19. Sequencing was performed on peripheral blood. The V gene is TRBV5-1 and the J gene is TRBJ2-7; 7 middle bases align to TRBD1. In nucleotides, the sequence is TGCGCCAGCAGCATGACAGGGCAAGCGTACGAGCAGTACTTC. This is translated as CASSMTGQAYEQYF.